One sample yielded the 11 T cell receptor beta chains listed below, sequenced in a study of blood T cell repertoires in COVID-19. The method was immunoSEQ multiplex PCR; TCRdb's version includes in-frame clones alone and lacks a portion of them. The sample holds fewer than 200,000 clones; around 87% are singletons and the top ten take 2% to 3%. The material sequenced was peripheral blood. The source of these receptors is a woman at least 80 years old with COVID-19, enrolled during active disease.

This clone was counted a few times. V gene TRBV5-1 combines with J gene TRBJ2-5; 8 bases agree with TRBD1. V gave up 0 bases and J gave up 5 bases; unmatched junction bases: 3. The CDR3 contains 14 residues. CDR1 SGHRS and CDR2 YFSETQ come from the germline V gene. The CDR3 DNA is TGCGCCAGCAGCTTGGGGCAGGGGGCTGAGACCCAGTACTTC. This sequence encodes CASSLGQGAETQYF.

The V call is TRBV6-5, the J call TRBJ1-4; possible D gene TRBD1, 5 bases. V lost 5 bases and J 4 bases, leaving 14 bases between the germline ends. Germline loops: CDR1 MNHEY, CDR2 SVGAGI. This CDR3 region has 15 residues. The CDR3 is CASSRDGGRNEKLFF. CDR3 coding DNA: TGTGCCAGCAGTCGGGACGGGGGACGTAATGAAAAACTGTTTTTT.

The genes are TRBV6-5 and TRBJ2-5; unclear D gene. Trimming took off 7 bases at V and 7 bases at J, with 16 bases between the two ends. The CDR3 totals 13 residues. The germline V gene encodes CDR1 MNHEY and CDR2 SVGAGI. The CDR3 region is CASTNEAAVTQYF. The CDR3 DNA reads TGTGCCAGCACAAACGAGGCTGCGGTGACCCAGTACTTC.

CDR3 region: CASKSTSGVYNEQFF. CDR3 sequence (DNA): TGTGCCAGTAAATCCACTAGCGGAGTGTACAATGAGCAGTTCTTC. V usage is TRBV19 and J usage is TRBJ2-1; 8 positions match TRBD2. Germline CDR1 LNHDA, CDR2 SQIVND (reference sequence). Trimming removed 7 bases from V and 4 bases from J; junction bases left unmatched: 9. This CDR3 has 15 amino acids.

In nucleotides, the CDR3 is TGCGCCAGCAGCCAAGATCTTCGGGGGGATAGCAATCAGCCCCAGCATTTT. Translating it yields CASSQDLRGDSNQPQHF. The chain recombines TRBV4-3 with TRBJ1-5, with D possibly being TRBD1 (5 bases). V shed 0 bases and J shed 0 bases, with 12 bases lying between them. Per the germline V gene, CDR1 is LGHNA and CDR2 is YSLEER. This CDR3 comprises 17 residues.

To note about this clone: The sample contains more than one DNA sequence encoding this CDR3. The chain couples TRBV5-1 to TRBJ1-3, with D perhaps matching TRBD1 (5 bases). The CDR3 is made up of 14 amino acids. V shed 0 bases and J shed 4 bases, with 8 bases lying between them. Germline-derived CDR1 and CDR2 are SGHRS and YFSETQ. The CDR3 bases are TGCGCCAGCAGCTTGGCAGGGATGGGAAACACCATATATTTT. Its translation: CASSLAGMGNTIYF.

V usage is TRBV19 and J usage is TRBJ1-5, with 7 nucleotides matching TRBD1. The CDR3 has 14 amino acids. Per germline, CDR1 LNHDA and CDR2 SQIVND (reference sequence). V lost 2 bases, J lost 5 bases, and 3 bases stayed unmatched. The chain's CDR3 is CASSIITGDQPQHF. The CDR3 DNA reads TGTGCCAGTAGTATAATAACAGGGGATCAGCCCCAGCATTTT.

The V and J genes are TRBV5-4 and TRBJ1-2; D uncertain. Trimming took 4 bases from V and 3 from J, leaving 16 bases between them. Germline assignment: CDR1 SGHNT and CDR2 YYREEE (reference sequence). This CDR3 has 15 residues. The CDR3: CASSTRTMGDYGYTF. Here the CDR3 DNA reads TGTGCCAGCAGCACTAGGACCATGGGCGACTATGGCTACACCTTC. The whole variable domain, remainder taken from reference TRBV5-4 and TRBJ1-2, is ETGVTQSPTHLIKTRGQQVTLRCSSQSGHNTVSWYQQALGQGPQFIFQYYREEENGRGNFPPRFSGLQFPNYSSELNVNALELDDSALYLCASSTRTMGDYGYTFGSGTRLTVV.

The chain carries TRBV19 and TRBJ2-5; D possibly corresponds to TRBD2 (6 bases). This CDR3 region has 13 residues. V was cut by 4 bases and J by 4 bases, with 10 bases left in between. Germline V gene lookup returns CDR1 LNHDA and CDR2 SQIVND (reference sequence). CDR3 loop: CASSTLAAETQYF. The CDR3 DNA is TGTGCCAGTAGTACTTTAGCGGCAGAGACCCAGTACTTC. The variable domain in full, completed from reference TRBV19 and TRBJ2-5, reads DGGITQSPKYLFRKEGQNVTLSCEQNLNHDAMYWYRQDPGQGLRLIYYSQIVNDFQKGDIAEGYSVSREKKESFPLTVTSAQKNPTAFYLCASSTLAAETQYFGPGTRLLVL.

The chain has TRBV3-1 (or the pseudogene TRBV3-2) and TRBJ2-7; TRBD1 aligns across 11 bases. V shed 0 bases, J shed 6 bases, and the junction held 4 bases outside the gene matches. This CDR3 is 15 amino acids long. CDR1 is LGHDT and CDR2 is YNNKEL in the germline V gene (reference sequence). CDR3 residues: CASSQDQDRGREQYF. The DNA of the CDR3 is TGTGCCAGCAGCCAAGACCAGGACAGGGGGCGCGAGCAGTACTTC.

This clone occurred once. The rearrangement uses TRBV7-9 and TRBJ2-7, with 11 bases fitting TRBD2. Germline CDR1 and CDR2: SEHNR and FQNEAQ (reference sequence). The CDR3 has 17 residues. V trimming: 7 bases; J trimming: 5 bases; junction bases outside the gene matches: 16. CDR3 bases: TGTGCCAGCACAGAGGATAGCGGGAGGGCGTACGATGACGAGCAGTACTTC. This codes for CASTEDSGRAYDDEQYF.